This paragraph covers one TCR beta chain sequence. The sample belongs to a study of control samples from healthy donors and cancer patients. The CDR3 has 13 residues. The germline gives CDR1 SGHDN, CDR2 FVKESK. V was pared by 0 bases and J by 10 bases, with 9 bases between. Some clones are missing from TCRdb's copy, which holds only in-frame ones; the method was immunoSEQ multiplex PCR. The sample has 150,000 to 200,000 clones; roughly 91% are singletons. The gene calls are TRBV14 and TRBJ1-4; D not resolved. The sample taken for sequencing was blood. This receptor was taken from a man aged 18 to 29 in good health. The CDR3 loop is CASSQDGRIKLFF. CDR3 in DNA: TGTGCCAGCAGCCAAGACGGTAGGATAAAACTGTTTTTT.